The clone carrying this T cell receptor (beta chain) was counted ten times or more. What it binds is unknown. This sample was taken from a study of CD8 T cells in ankylosing spondylitis. TCRdb re-analysed the 5' RACE reads in MiXCR, keeping a single row per CDR3 protein. The sample carries approximately 260,000 distinct CDR3 sequences, around 7.8% recorded once. The germline V and J ends were trimmed by 5 bases and 3 bases, with 8 bases remaining between them. CDR1 SGHDT and CDR2 YYEEEE come from the germline V gene. CDR3 length equals 12 residues. Whole-study findings and limits: Disease-linked clones bore a CD8+ phenotype and were relatively rare in peripheral blood.

The V gene is TRBV5-6, the J gene TRBJ1-2; tentatively, D is TRBD1 (5 bases). The sample was blood, either unsorted or a sorted T cell fraction (not recorded which). This TCR came from a male donor with ankylosing spondylitis or in good health (not recorded which). DNA for the CDR3: TGTGCCAGCAGGGGGCACGACTATGGCTACACCTTC. Its translation is CASRGHDYGYTF.